This entry concerns a single T cell receptor (beta chain). The antigen is not known. A multiplex PCR was run with 60 Vbeta primers and 13 Jbeta primers. Data came from immunoSEQ multiplex PCR; TCRdb stores just in-frame clones and leaves some out. In total, the table holds 150,000 to 200,000 clones. The sample is drawn from a study of cytomegalovirus exposure and HLA in healthy donors. General observations from the study: Most observed TCR sequences were rare, whereas some public TCRs were detected in many donors. A link between a missense DCLRE1C variant and TCR beta V- and J-gene trimming emerged from a later analysis. Clonal expansion, a later analysis showed, was greater in HLA-associated TCR beta chains than in equally common others.

This CDR3 region has 14 residues. With 3 bases clipped from V and 5 bases from J, the junction kept 5 bases outside the gene matches. The V gene's germline CDR1 is SGHRS and CDR2 YFSETQ. Input material: PBMCs. The receptor's source is a woman aged 55 to 70 in good health and CMV-seronegative. The chain joins TRBV5-1 to TRBJ2-1; 7 positions match TRBD1. The CDR3 sequence: CASSSGTANNEQFF. CDR3 bases: TGCGCCAGCAGCTCGGGGACAGCAAACAATGAGCAGTTCTTC.